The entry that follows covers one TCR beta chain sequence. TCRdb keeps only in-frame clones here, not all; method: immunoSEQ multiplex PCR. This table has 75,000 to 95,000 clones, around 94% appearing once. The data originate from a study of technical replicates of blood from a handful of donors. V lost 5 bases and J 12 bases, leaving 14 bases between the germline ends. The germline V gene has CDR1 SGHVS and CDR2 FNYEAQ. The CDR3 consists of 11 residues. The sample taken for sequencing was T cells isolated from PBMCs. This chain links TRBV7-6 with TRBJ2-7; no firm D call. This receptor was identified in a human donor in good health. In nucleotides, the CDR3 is TGTGCCAGCAGCCTCAATTCTCGACTGTACTTC. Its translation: CASSLNSRLYF.